This T cell receptor (beta chain) derives from a study of T cells in Graves' hyperthyroidism and ophthalmopathy. The study, taken as a whole, reports: Ophthalmopathy, as predicted by the model, came a median about seven months after the prediction.

With regard to this clonotype: Its target is not known.

The CDR3 regions of TCR beta were amplified from RNA transcripts. In the first-round RT-PCR of the TCR CDR3, the HTBI primer set was used. TCRdb fed the multiplex PCR reads into MiXCR, producing one record per CDR3 protein. The sample gives a few hundred thousand distinct CDR3 sequences, 25% of which show up once; around 79% is in the top ten. The CDR3 sequence is 13 residues long. With 7 bases clipped from V and 5 bases from J, the junction kept 7 bases outside the gene matches. Germline-derived CDR1 and CDR2 are ENHRY and SYGVKD. The chain recombines TRBV10-3 with TRBJ2-7, with TRBD2 matching 8 bases. Sequencing used blood. The TCR comes from a man aged 50 or older with Graves' hyperthyroidism. CDR3 protein: CAITPSGRDEQYF. CDR3 sequence (DNA): TGTGCCATCACCCCCAGCGGGAGAGACGAGCAGTACTTC.